These 5 T cell receptor beta chains were sequenced from one sample in a study of regulatory T cells in long-lasting Graves disease. Time point indicated: newly diagnosed GD, antithyroid drugs for less than 3 months. After RNA was extracted from PBMCs, the TCR library was made from it. Arm-PCR with iRepertoire HTBI primers amplified the CDR3 regions for these TCR beta libraries. MiXCR was run by TCRdb on the multiplex PCR reads, yielding one entry per CDR3 protein. The table shows approximately 310,000 distinct CDR3 sequences, with roughly 18% occurring only once. The sample consisted of peripheral blood mononuclear cells (PBMCs), taken at new diagnosis, from a patient treated with antithyroid drugs. The receptors derive from a female donor with Graves disease.

This clonotype was picked up one time. One end of the junction fails to match germline, which may point to a read error. J is TRBJ2-3 and V is TRBV18; D is unclear. From germline, CDR1 is KGHSH and CDR2 LQKENI. The CDR3 runs 16 residues. CDR3 region: CVSSPRTGRATDTQYF. For the CDR3, the DNA is TGTGTCAGCTCACCAAGGACGGGTCGAGCCACAGATACGCAGTATTTT. The full variable domain, rest sourced from reference TRBV18 and TRBJ2-3, is NAGVMQNPRHLVRRRGQEARLRCSPMKGHSHVYWYRQLPEEGLKFMVYLQKENIIDESGMPKERFSAEFPKEGPSILRIQQVVRGDSAAYFCVSSPRTGRATDTQYFGPGTRLTVL.

The chain links TRBV5-4 to TRBJ1-1, with 7 bases aligning to TRBD1. Germline assignment: CDR1 SGHNT and CDR2 YYREEE (reference sequence). V shed 7 bases, J shed 1 base, and the junction held 10 bases outside the gene matches. The CDR3 has 15 residues. In DNA, the CDR3 is TGTGCCAGCCCCGACGTCCGACAGGGGAACACTGAAGCTTTCTTT. Residues: CASPDVRQGNTEAFF.

This clonotype was observed at least ten times. The V call is TRBV28, the J call TRBJ1-2; D not certain. Trimming took 1 base from V and 7 from J, leaving 7 bases between them. This CDR3 comprises 12 residues. Germline V gene sequence: CDR1 MDHEN, CDR2 SYDVKM. The CDR3 DNA is TGTGCCAGCAGTTTATTGGGTAGTGGCTACACCTTC. Amino acids: CASSLLGSGYTF.

Worth noting for this clonotype: A far larger clone is one base from this, pointing to a likely read error. The chain is built from TRBV7-9 and TRBJ2-7, with 8 positions matching TRBD1. The germline V gene encodes CDR1 SEHNR and CDR2 FQNEAQ (reference sequence). The CDR3 extends over 16 amino acids. DNA for the CDR3: TGTGCCAGCAGTTTGGCCCTTCGGACAGGGATATACGAGCAGTGCTTC. As protein: CASSLALRTGIYEQCF. Drawing the rest from reference TRBV7-9 and TRBJ2-7, the complete variable domain is DTGVSQNPRHKITKRGQNVTFRCDPISEHNRLYWYRQTLGQGPEFLTYFQNEAQLEKSRLLSDRFSAERPKGSFSTLEIQRTEQGDSAMYLCASSLALRTGIYEQCFGPGTRLTVT.

This clonotype turned up a few times. The rearrangement links TRBV6-1 to TRBJ2-1, with D unclear. The CDR3 runs 15 residues. V dropped 4 bases and J dropped 4 bases, with 14 bases sitting between them. CDR1 MNHNS and CDR2 SASEGT come from the germline V gene. The CDR3 region has the DNA TGTGCCAGCAGTGTGTCGCCGCAGGTGTACAATGAGCAGTTCTTC. It is translated as CASSVSPQVYNEQFF.